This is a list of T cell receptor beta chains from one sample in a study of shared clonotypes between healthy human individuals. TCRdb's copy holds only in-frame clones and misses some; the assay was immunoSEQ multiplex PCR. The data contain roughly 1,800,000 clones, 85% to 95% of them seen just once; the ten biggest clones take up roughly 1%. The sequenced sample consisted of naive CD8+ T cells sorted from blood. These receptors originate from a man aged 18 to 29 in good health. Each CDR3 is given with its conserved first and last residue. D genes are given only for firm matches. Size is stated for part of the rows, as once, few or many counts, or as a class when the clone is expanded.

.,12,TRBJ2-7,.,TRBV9,CASSPGDYEQYF,TGTGCCAGCAGCCCCGGGGACTACGAGCAGTACTTC
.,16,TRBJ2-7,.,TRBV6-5,CASSYSTGEASYEQYF,TGTGCCAGCAGTTACTCGACAGGCGAGGCCTCCTACGAGCAGTACTTC
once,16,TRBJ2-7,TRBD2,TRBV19,CASSREPGGRGYEQYF,TGTGCCAGTAGTAGGGAGCCTGGCGGGAGGGGCTACGAGCAGTACTTC
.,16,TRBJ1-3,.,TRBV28,CASSLRGPSSGNTIYF,TGTGCCAGCAGTTTAAGGGGACCCAGCTCTGGAAACACCATATATTTT
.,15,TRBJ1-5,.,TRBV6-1,CASELSEGGFQPQHF,TGTGCCAGCGAACTTTCGGAGGGGGGGTTTCAGCCCCAGCATTTT
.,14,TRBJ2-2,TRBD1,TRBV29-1,CSVVGQGRAGELFF,TGCAGCGTTGTAGGACAGGGGAGAGCCGGGGAGCTGTTTTTT
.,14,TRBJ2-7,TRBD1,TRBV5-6,CASSFEDRAFEQYF,TGTGCCAGCAGCTTCGAGGACAGGGCGTTCGAGCAGTACTTC
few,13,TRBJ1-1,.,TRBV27,CASSLSSGAEAFF,TGTGCCAGCAGTTTATCTAGTGGGGCTGAAGCTTTCTTT
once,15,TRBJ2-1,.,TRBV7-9,CASPGLGSSYNEQFF,TGTGCCAGCCCCGGCCTCGGGAGCTCCTACAATGAGCAGTTCTTC
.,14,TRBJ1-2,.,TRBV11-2,CASSLGPEDYGYTF,TGTGCCAGCAGCTTAGGTCCCGAGGACTATGGCTACACCTTC
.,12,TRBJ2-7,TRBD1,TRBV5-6,CASSWDRDEQYF,TGTGCCAGCAGCTGGGACAGGGACGAGCAGTACTTC
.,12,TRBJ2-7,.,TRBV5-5,CASSPESGEQYF,TGTGCCAGCAGCCCGGAGTCAGGGGAGCAGTACTTC
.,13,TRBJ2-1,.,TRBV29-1,CSVVSQDYNEQFF,TGCAGCGTTGTTAGCCAGGATTACAATGAGCAGTTCTTC
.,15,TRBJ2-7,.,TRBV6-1,CASSDSGQGPYEQYF,TGTGCCAGCAGTGACTCAGGCCAGGGGCCCTACGAGCAGTACTTC
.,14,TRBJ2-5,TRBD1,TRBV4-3,CASSRDRNQETQYF,TGCGCCAGCAGCCGGGACAGAAACCAAGAGACCCAGTACTTC
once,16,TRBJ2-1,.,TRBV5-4,CASSPPSSGQYNEQFF,TGTGCCAGCAGCCCTCCATCAAGCGGCCAATACAATGAGCAGTTCTTC
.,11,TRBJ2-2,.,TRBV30,CAWSMTGELFF,TGTGCCTGGAGTATGACCGGGGAGCTGTTTTTT
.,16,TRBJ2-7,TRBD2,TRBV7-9,CASSLGLAGTSYEQYF,TGTGCCAGCAGCTTAGGCCTAGCGGGAACTTCCTACGAGCAGTACTTC
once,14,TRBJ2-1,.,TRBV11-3,CASSLAGLDNEQFF,TGTGCCAGCAGCTTAGCTGGACTTGACAATGAGCAGTTCTTC
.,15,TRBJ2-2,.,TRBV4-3,CASSPKDRRTGELFF,TGCGCCAGCAGCCCGAAAGACAGAAGGACCGGGGAGCTGTTTTTT
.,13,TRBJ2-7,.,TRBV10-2,CASSESAGYEQYF,TGCGCCAGCAGTGAGTCGGCGGGATACGAGCAGTACTTC
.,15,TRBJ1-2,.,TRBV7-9,CASSLVTDTLYGYTF,TGTGCCAGCAGCTTAGTAACAGACACCCTCTATGGCTACACCTTC
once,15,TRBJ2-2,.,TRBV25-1,CASSEYPGQLGELFF,TGTGCCAGCAGTGAATACCCCGGACAGCTCGGGGAGCTGTTTTTT
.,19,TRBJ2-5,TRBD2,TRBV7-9,CASSQGFLSSGGIQETQYF,TGTGCCAGCAGCCAGGGATTCCTTTCTAGCGGGGGTATACAAGAGACCCAGTACTTC
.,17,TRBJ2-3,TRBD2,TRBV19,CASSPLRLAGKTDTQYF,TGTGCCAGTAGTCCCCTCAGACTAGCGGGAAAGACAGATACGCAGTATTTT
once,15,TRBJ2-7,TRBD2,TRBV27,CASSPMGGGYLGQYF,TGTGCCAGCAGTCCCATGGGGGGAGGGTACCTTGGGCAGTACTTC
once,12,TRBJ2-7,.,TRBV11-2,CASGGSSYEQYF,TGTGCCAGCGGGGGGAGCTCCTACGAGCAGTACTTC
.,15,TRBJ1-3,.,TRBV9,CASSVEEVSGNTIYF,TGTGCCAGCAGCGTAGAGGAAGTCTCTGGAAACACCATATATTTT
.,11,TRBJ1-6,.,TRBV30,CAWTRGSPLHF,TGTGCCTGGACCAGGGGTTCACCCCTCCACTTT
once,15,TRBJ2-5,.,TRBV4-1,CASSQGERLQETQYF,TGCGCCAGCAGCCAAGGGGAGCGGCTCCAAGAGACCCAGTACTTC
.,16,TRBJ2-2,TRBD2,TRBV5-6,CASSEGTSGRTGELFF,TGTGCCAGCAGCGAGGGGACTAGCGGCAGGACCGGGGAGCTGTTTTTT
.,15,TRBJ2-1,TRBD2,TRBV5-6,CASALGTSGANEQFF,TGTGCCAGCGCCTTGGGGACTAGCGGGGCAAATGAGCAGTTCTTC
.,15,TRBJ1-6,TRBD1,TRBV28,CASSQTGGWNSPLHF,TGTGCCAGCAGCCAAACAGGGGGCTGGAATTCACCCCTCCACTTT
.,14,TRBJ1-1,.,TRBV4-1,CASSHIYGDTEAFF,TGCGCCAGCAGCCATATCTACGGGGACACTGAAGCTTTCTTT
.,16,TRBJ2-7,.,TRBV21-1,CASSKVEMSKSYEQYF,TGTGCCAGCAGCAAAGTAGAAATGAGCAAATCCTACGAGCAGTACTTC
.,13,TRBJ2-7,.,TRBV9,CASSPPRGDEQYF,TGTGCCAGCAGCCCTCCCCGGGGTGACGAGCAGTACTTC
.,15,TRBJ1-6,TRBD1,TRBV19,CASSIAHRGDSPLHF,TGTGCCAGTAGTATAGCGCACAGGGGGGATTCACCCCTCCACTTT
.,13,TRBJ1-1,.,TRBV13,CASSLATERKAFF,TGTGCCAGCAGCTTAGCAACGGAGAGGAAAGCTTTCTTT
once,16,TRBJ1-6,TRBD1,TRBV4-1,CASSQPGTGLGSPLHF,TGCGCCAGCAGCCAACCCGGGACAGGGCTTGGGTCACCCCTCCACTTT
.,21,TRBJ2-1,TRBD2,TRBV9,CASSSWPHFAGDNRSYNEQFF,TGTGCCAGCAGCTCATGGCCCCACTTCGCGGGAGATAATAGATCCTACAATGAGCAGTTCTTC
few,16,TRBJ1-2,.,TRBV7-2,CASSFGGWYGADGYTF,TGTGCCAGCAGCTTTGGAGGTTGGTACGGGGCAGATGGCTACACCTTC
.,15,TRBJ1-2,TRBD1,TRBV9,CASSPPREGAYGYTF,TGTGCCAGCAGCCCACCTCGGGAGGGGGCCTATGGCTACACCTTC
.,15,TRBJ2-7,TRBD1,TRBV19,CASSIRAGGRNEQYF,TGTGCCAGTAGTATACGAGCAGGGGGCAGGAACGAGCAGTACTTC
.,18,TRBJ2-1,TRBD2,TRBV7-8,CASRPTSGGASSYNEQFF,TGTGCCAGCAGGCCCACTAGCGGGGGGGCGAGCTCCTACAATGAGCAGTTCTTC
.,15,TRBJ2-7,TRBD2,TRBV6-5,CASSPGLAGLYEQYF,TGTGCCAGCAGTCCGGGACTAGCGGGACTATACGAGCAGTACTTC
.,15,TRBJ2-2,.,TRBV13,CASSGVGLSTGELFF,TGTGCCAGCAGCGGCGTGGGTCTGAGCACCGGGGAGCTGTTTTTT
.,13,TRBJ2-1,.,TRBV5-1,CASSLGGYNEQFF,TGCGCCAGCAGCTTGGGCGGCTACAATGAGCAGTTCTTC
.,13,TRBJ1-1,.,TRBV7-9,CASSSSTNTEAFF,TGTGCCAGCAGCTCCTCCACGAACACTGAAGCTTTCTTT
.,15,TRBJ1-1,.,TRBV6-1,CASSEEAALSTEAFF,TGTGCCAGCAGTGAAGAGGCGGCCCTGAGCACTGAAGCTTTCTTT
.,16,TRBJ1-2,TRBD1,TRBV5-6,CASTPYPDRINYGYTF,TGTGCCAGCACCCCATATCCGGACAGGATTAACTATGGCTACACCTTC
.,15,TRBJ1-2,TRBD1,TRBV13,CASTDGQGKLSGYTF,TGTGCCAGCACCGATGGACAGGGGAAACTATCCGGCTACACCTTC
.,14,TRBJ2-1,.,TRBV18,CASSLPPPLQEQFF,TGTGCCAGCTCCCTTCCACCCCCACTACAAGAGCAGTTCTTC
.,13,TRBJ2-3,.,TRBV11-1,CASSFGGPDTQYF,TGTGCCAGCAGCTTCGGGGGCCCAGATACGCAGTATTTT
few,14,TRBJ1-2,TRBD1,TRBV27,CASSLAGTGSGYTF,TGTGCCAGCAGTTTGGCCGGGACAGGGTCAGGCTACACCTTC
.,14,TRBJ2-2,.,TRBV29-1,CSVEEGVATGELFF,TGCAGCGTTGAAGAAGGGGTCGCCACCGGGGAGCTGTTTTTT
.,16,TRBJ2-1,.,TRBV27,CASSRGPGSLSLEQFF,TGTGCCAGCAGCCGTGGCCCGGGGAGTTTATCTTTGGAGCAGTTCTTC
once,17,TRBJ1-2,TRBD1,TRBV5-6,CASSLQGSLPINYGYTF,TGTGCCAGCAGCTTACAGGGGTCCCTCCCGATTAACTATGGCTACACCTTC
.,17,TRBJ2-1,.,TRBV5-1,CASSLGPGALRYNEQFF,TGCGCCAGCAGCTTGGGTCCTGGTGCTTTAAGGTACAATGAGCAGTTCTTC
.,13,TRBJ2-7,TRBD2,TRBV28,CASRIRGGYEQYF,TGTGCCAGCAGAATCCGGGGAGGGTACGAGCAGTACTTC
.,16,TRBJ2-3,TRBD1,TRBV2,CASRAEGALGTDTQYF,TGTGCCAGCAGGGCCGAGGGGGCCCTCGGCACAGATACGCAGTATTTT